One TCR beta chain is described in this entry. Original processing methods: Cell counts per sample came from amplifying reference gene primers. Profiling relied on immunoSEQ multiplex PCR, and the TCRdb table lists in-frame clones only, not all of them. Clonal size and the V and J genes are those of that table, whereas D and trimming came from the DNA. The sample lists 120,000 to 150,000 clones; around 80% were seen once. This sample is drawn from a study of blood T cell repertoires in COVID-19. In the study overall: Collection of acute and convalescent COVID-19 samples took place in the United States, Italy and Spain.

The CDR3 has 13 amino acids. Germline CDR1 and CDR2: DFQATT and SNEGSKA (reference sequence). Trimming removed 3 bases from V and 7 bases from J; junction bases left unmatched: 8. Sequenced material: peripheral blood. The sequence was collected from a human donor with acute or convalescent COVID-19. The donor label of this sample is uncertain. The V call is TRBV20-1, the J call TRBJ1-2, with TRBD1 matching 7 bases. Here the CDR3 reads CSASVSGGAGYTF. DNA of the CDR3: TGCAGTGCTAGTGTTTCAGGGGGTGCTGGCTACACCTTC.